The 32 T cell receptor beta chains below come from one sample, sequenced in a study of blood T cell repertoires in COVID-19. The method was immunoSEQ multiplex PCR; TCRdb's version includes in-frame clones alone and lacks a portion of them. This sample has about 70,000 clones; around 88% occur once, and the top ten carry roughly 12%. Source material: peripheral blood. The receptors shown here come from a human donor in a cohort sampled during active COVID-19.

Here the CDR3 reads CASSRGLPYEQYF. CDR3 in DNA: TGTGCCAGCAGCCGCGGACTACCCTACGAGCAGTACTTC. V usage is TRBV3-1 (or the pseudogene TRBV3-2) and J usage is TRBJ2-7; maybe TRBD2 (6 bases). Trimming stripped 4 bases from V and 2 bases from J, with 9 bases between. This CDR3 has 13 residues. In germline, CDR1 is LGHDT, CDR2 YNNKEL (reference sequence).

The chain is built from TRBV10-1 and TRBJ2-4; D possibly corresponds to TRBD1 (6 bases). V was clipped by 6 bases and J by 3 bases, with 15 bases between them. The germline gives CDR1 WNHNN, CDR2 SYGVQD (reference sequence). This CDR3 comprises 15 residues. For the CDR3, the DNA is TGCGCCAGCAGCCCTGGGACAATGGGCAAAAACATTCAGTACTTC. Translation gives CASSPGTMGKNIQYF.

This CDR3 reads CASSDTGQGFDEQFF. CDR3 sequence (DNA): TGCGCCAGCAGTGATACGGGACAGGGGTTCGATGAGCAGTTCTTC. The V gene is TRBV10-1, the J gene TRBJ2-1; 10 bases align to TRBD1. The CDR3 runs to 15 residues. V trimming: 3 bases; J trimming: 8 bases; junction bases outside the gene matches: 7. In germline, CDR1 is WNHNN, CDR2 SYGVQD (reference sequence).

The chain links TRBV28 to TRBJ1-3; 7 bases align to TRBD1. With 5 bases clipped from V and 0 bases from J, the junction kept 10 bases outside the gene matches. This CDR3 region has 17 residues. Germline assignment: CDR1 MDHEN and CDR2 SYDVKM. CDR3 sequence: CASSQTGQLHSGNTIYF. In DNA, the CDR3 is TGTGCCAGCAGTCAAACGGGACAGCTTCACTCTGGAAACACCATATATTTT.

The genes are TRBV30 and TRBJ2-5; tentative D call: TRBD1 (5 bases). The CDR3 is made up of 14 amino acids. The V end was cut by 1 base, the J end by 5 bases, with 14 bases between. Looked up from germline, CDR1 is GTSNPN and CDR2 is SVGIG (reference sequence). The CDR3 coding sequence is TGTGCCTGGAGTGGGGGCAGCACGGTGGAGACCCAGTACTTC. Amino acid sequence: CAWSGGSTVETQYF.

This clone was seen more than once but under ten times. The chain has TRBV28 and TRBJ1-5; 7 nucleotides agree with TRBD1. Germline CDR1 MDHEN, CDR2 SYDVKM. Trimming removed 6 bases from V and 6 bases from J; junction bases left unmatched: 17. This CDR3 comprises 17 residues. CDR3 in amino acids: CASRPNRGQTLSQPQHF. The CDR3 bases are TGTGCCAGCAGGCCGAACAGGGGCCAGACGCTGAGTCAGCCCCAGCATTTT.

The chain joins TRBV29-1 to TRBJ1-1; tentatively, D is TRBD1 (5 bases). The CDR3 extends over 13 amino acids. CDR1 and CDR2 from the germline V gene are SQVTM and ANQGSEA. Trimming removed 5 bases from V and 0 bases from J, with 10 bases in between. As DNA, the CDR3 is TGCAGCGTTCTTACAGGTATGAACACTGAAGCTTTCTTT. It yields the protein CSVLTGMNTEAFF.

V usage is TRBV5-1 and J usage is TRBJ1-2; D gene ambiguous. This CDR3 is 12 amino acids long. V lost 0 bases and J 4 bases, leaving 4 bases between the germline ends. Germline V lookup: CDR1 SGHRS, CDR2 YFSETQ. The CDR3 loop reads CASSLDTYGYTF. Here the CDR3 DNA reads TGCGCCAGCAGCTTGGACACCTATGGCTACACCTTC.

This sequence joins TRBV2 and TRBJ2-1; D is possibly TRBD2 (5 bases). The CDR3 is 17 amino acids. The germline V gene encodes CDR1 SNHLY and CDR2 FYNNEI. V was trimmed by 4 bases and J by 4 bases, leaving 20 bases between them. The CDR3 coding sequence is TGTGCCAGCAGTGTACTAGGGCGGAGGCTGTTATACAATGAGCAGTTCTTC. This gives the protein CASSVLGRRLLYNEQFF.

The CDR3: CASSAKYGTGGNQPQHF. The CDR3 DNA follows: TGTGCCAGCAGTGCCAAATACGGGACAGGGGGCAATCAGCCCCAGCATTTT. The chain uses TRBV6-1 and TRBJ1-5; 10 nucleotides match TRBD1. This CDR3 has 17 residues. After removal of 4 bases from V and 2 bases from J, the junction contained 8 bases not matched to a gene. The V gene's germline CDR1 is MNHNS and CDR2 SASEGT.

The chain links TRBV7-2 to TRBJ2-1; 8 bases align to TRBD2. The CDR3 has 16 amino acids. Per germline, CDR1 SGHTA and CDR2 FQGNSA. Germline trimming cut 3 bases from V and 5 bases from J; bases unmatched to any gene: 9. CDR3 sequence: CASSFGGGKSDNEQFF. DNA for the CDR3: TGTGCCAGCAGCTTCGGGGGGGGGAAAAGCGACAATGAGCAGTTCTTC.

The rearrangement joins TRBV28 to TRBJ2-7; D is possibly TRBD1 (6 bases). This CDR3 is 17 amino acids long. Per germline, CDR1 MDHEN and CDR2 SYDVKM. Deletions cut 6 bases from V and 2 bases from J, with 23 bases between. CDR3 loop: CASRGTGQLGSPYEQYF. Here the CDR3 DNA reads TGTGCCAGCAGGGGAACCGGACAGCTCGGATCCCCCTACGAGCAGTACTTC.

In regard to this clone: Other nucleotide sequences from this sample produce the same CDR3. J is TRBJ1-3 and V is TRBV7-9; the D gene is possibly TRBD1 (6 bases). Germline-derived CDR1 and CDR2 are SEHNR and FQNEAQ (reference sequence). CDR3 size: 15 residues. The V and J ends lost 5 bases and 0 bases respectively, with 11 bases between them. The CDR3 nucleotides read TGTGCCAGCAGCAAACAGGGTGCCTCTGGAAACACCATATATTTT. This sequence encodes CASSKQGASGNTIYF.

The V call is TRBV5-8, the J call TRBJ2-4; D might be TRBD2 (6 bases). V lost 3 bases and J lost 0, with 10 bases in between. CDR3 length: 15 amino acids. Germline V CDR1 and CDR2: SGHTS, YDEGEE. This CDR3 is CASSYRAGAKNIQYF. In DNA form, the CDR3 reads TGTGCCAGCAGCTACAGAGCGGGAGCCAAAAACATTCAGTACTTC.

The V gene is TRBV29-1, the J gene TRBJ2-2; D gene uncertain. V shed 3 bases and J shed 3 bases, with 5 bases lying between them. Germline assignment: CDR1 SQVTM and CDR2 ANQGSEA. This CDR3 is built from 12 residues. CDR3 DNA: TGCAGCGTTGAGACTGACACCGGGGAGCTGTTTTTT. This sequence encodes CSVETDTGELFF.

The CDR3 loop is CASSTRDRRSYEQYF. The CDR3, as DNA: TGTGCCAGCAGCACCCGGGACAGGCGTTCCTACGAGCAGTACTTC. The rearrangement joins TRBV21-1 to TRBJ2-7; TRBD1 is taken as the D call from the table, unchecked against the DNA. TRBV21-1 is an annotated pseudogene. This CDR3 contains 15 residues.

CDR3 loop: CASSLGSGGRDTQYF. CDR3 bases: TGCGCCAGCAGCTTGGGTTCAGGGGGAAGAGATACGCAGTATTTT. The V call is TRBV5-1, the J call TRBJ2-3, with 7 bases aligning to TRBD1. The ends lost 0 bases at V and 5 bases at J; junction bases unmatched: 6. CDR3 length: 15 amino acids. Per germline, CDR1 SGHRS and CDR2 YFSETQ. Full variable domain (remainder filled in from reference TRBV5-1 and TRBJ2-3): KAGVTQTPRYLIKTRGQQVTLSCSPISGHRSVSWYQQTPGQGLQFLFEYFSETQRNKGNFPGRFSGRQFSNSRSEMNVSTLELGDSALYLCASSLGSGGRDTQYFGPGTRLTVL.

This chain connects TRBV7-2 to TRBJ1-1; 7 nucleotides agree with TRBD1. This CDR3 contains 14 residues. V lost 5 bases and J lost 4; bases outside the gene matches: 7. Germline CDR1 and CDR2: SGHTA and FQGNSA. In DNA form, the CDR3 reads TGTGCCAGCAGCCTCGGACAGGCGAGCACTGAAGCTTTCTTT. This translates into CASSLGQASTEAFF.

This clone was recorded a few times. CDR3 residues: CASSEPHSNEQFF. Here the CDR3 DNA reads TGTGCCAGCAGTGAGCCCCACTCCAATGAGCAGTTCTTC. The chain is built from TRBV2 and TRBJ2-1; D is uncertain. Germline CDR1 and CDR2: SNHLY and FYNNEI. The CDR3 covers 13 residues. Deletions cut 3 bases from V and 6 bases from J, with 9 bases between.

This chain links TRBV4-3 with TRBJ1-6; tentatively, D is TRBD1 (6 bases). CDR3 size: 15 residues. Germline V gives CDR1 LGHNA, CDR2 YSLEER. Trimming took off 3 bases at V and 8 bases at J, with 14 bases between the two ends. CDR3 sequence (DNA): TGCGCCAGCAGCCAGGAGGACAGTACCCATTCACCCCTCCACTTT. The encoded protein is CASSQEDSTHSPLHF.

This rearrangement joins TRBV2 to TRBJ1-2; 7 positions match TRBD1. CDR3 length equals 13 residues. From germline, CDR1 is SNHLY and CDR2 FYNNEI. Unmatched junction bases numbered 7, after V lost 8 bases and J lost 4 bases. The CDR3 DNA reads as TGTGCCAGCGGAGGACAGGACGTCTATGGCTACACCTTC. Translating it yields CASGGQDVYGYTF.

This chain links TRBV21-1 with TRBJ2-7; the D call TRBD1 from the table was never checked on the DNA. TRBV21-1 represents a pseudogene. This CDR3 comprises 17 residues. The CDR3: CASTTRDRGRGVYEQYF. In DNA, the CDR3 is TGTGCCAGCACCACCCGGGACCGGGGCAGGGGAGTTTACGAGCAGTACTTC.

This chain joins TRBV7-2 and TRBJ1-2; D is possibly TRBD1 (5 bases). The germline CDR1 and CDR2 sequences are SGHTA and FQGNSA. Trimming removed 1 base from V and 3 bases from J, with 21 bases in between. CDR3 length: 18 amino acids. The DNA of the CDR3 is TGTGCCAGCAGCTTAGTTTCGTTCGGCGGGGGTGGGGACTATGGCTACACCTTC. Translation gives CASSLVSFGGGGDYGYTF.

V is TRBV10-1 and J is TRBJ1-3; D remains ambiguous. Germline CDR1 WNHNN, CDR2 SYGVQD (reference sequence). The CDR3 covers 13 residues. Trimming shortened V by 6 bases and J by 4 bases, and 10 bases separated the two germline ends. The CDR3 nucleotides are TGCGCCAGCAGGGCCATGTCGGGAAACACCATATATTTT. Translated: CASRAMSGNTIYF.

The chain has TRBV2 and TRBJ2-2; no reliable D call. Germline CDR1 SNHLY, CDR2 FYNNEI. The CDR3 length is 13 residues. Trimming left V 6 bases short and J 3 bases short, with 8 bases between. The CDR3 reads CASRYSDTGELFF. In nucleotides, the CDR3 is TGTGCCAGCAGGTACAGTGACACCGGGGAGCTGTTTTTT.

The chain has TRBV30 and TRBJ1-1; 7 bases match TRBD1. Per the germline V gene, CDR1 is GTSNPN and CDR2 is SVGIG (reference sequence). The CDR3 runs 14 residues. J was trimmed by 5 bases and V by 7 bases; bases with no gene match: 13. DNA for the CDR3: TGTGCCTACCACTCACAGGGGAAAGGGACTGAAGCTTTCTTT. This codes for CAYHSQGKGTEAFF. Full variable domain (remainder filled in from reference TRBV30 and TRBJ1-1): SQTIHQWPATLVQPVGSPLSLECTVEGTSNPNLYWYRQAAGRGLQLLFYSVGIGQISSEVPQNLSASRPQDRQFILSSKKLLLSDSGFYLCAYHSQGKGTEAFFGQGTRLTVV.

The CDR3 loop reads CASTEGQGRSNEKLFF. CDR3 DNA: TGCGCCAGCACCGAGGGACAGGGGAGATCTAATGAAAAACTGTTTTTT. This chain links TRBV5-1 with TRBJ1-4; 10 bases match TRBD1. The CDR3 sequence is 16 residues long. CDR1 is SGHRS and CDR2 is YFSETQ in the germline V gene. The V segment lost 6 bases and the J segment 3 bases; nucleotides outside the gene matches: 8.

The chain links TRBV9 to TRBJ2-7; no clear D. This CDR3 has 17 residues. Germline V gene lookup returns CDR1 SGDLS and CDR2 YYNGEE. The ends were cut back, 0 bases at V and 1 base at J, with 17 bases in the middle. The CDR3 protein is CASSVGGEALGSYEQYF. As DNA, the CDR3 is TGTGCCAGCAGCGTAGGTGGTGAGGCCCTAGGATCCTACGAGCAGTACTTC.

The rearrangement links TRBV2 to TRBJ1-4; TRBD1 agrees at 12 bases. In germline, CDR1 is SNHLY, CDR2 FYNNEI. V shed 5 bases and J 8 bases; nucleotides not matched to a gene: 12. The CDR3 runs 17 residues. The CDR3: CASSSGTGGARQEKLFF. The CDR3 DNA reads TGTGCCAGCAGTTCCGGGACAGGGGGCGCGAGGCAAGAAAAACTGTTTTTT. Variable domain in full (rest from reference TRBV2 and TRBJ1-4): EPEVTQTPSHQVTQMGQEVILRCVPISNHLYFYWYRQILGQKVEFLVSFYNNEISEKSEIFDDQFSVERPDGSNFTLKIRSTKLEDSAMYFCASSSGTGGARQEKLFFGSGTQLSVL.

The J gene is TRBJ1-5, the V gene TRBV19, with 7 positions matching TRBD1. CDR1 and CDR2 (germline): LNHDA, SQIVND (reference sequence). The CDR3 sequence is 13 residues long. With 3 bases clipped from V and 6 bases from J, the junction kept 2 bases outside the gene matches. CDR3 coding DNA: TGTGCCAGTAGTATTAGGGGGCCTCAGCCCCAGCATTTT. It specifies CASSIRGPQPQHF.

The chain combines TRBV10-1 with TRBJ1-2; maybe TRBD1 (5 bases). CDR1 and CDR2 (germline): WNHNN, SYGVQD (reference sequence). Trimming took off 2 bases at V and 4 bases at J, with 14 bases between the two ends. The CDR3 totals 15 residues. The chain's CDR3 is CASSENKQGRYGYTF. CDR3 in DNA: TGCGCCAGCAGTGAGAATAAGCAGGGTCGCTATGGCTACACCTTC.

The rearrangement links TRBV4-1 to TRBJ1-1; D remains ambiguous. V shed 3 bases and J shed 1 base, with 12 bases lying between them. The CDR3 is 15 residues long. Germline values: CDR1 MGHRA, CDR2 YSYEKL. The CDR3 sequence is CASSQPWPPNTEAFF. CDR3 bases: TGCGCCAGCAGCCAGCCCTGGCCTCCGAACACTGAAGCTTTCTTT.